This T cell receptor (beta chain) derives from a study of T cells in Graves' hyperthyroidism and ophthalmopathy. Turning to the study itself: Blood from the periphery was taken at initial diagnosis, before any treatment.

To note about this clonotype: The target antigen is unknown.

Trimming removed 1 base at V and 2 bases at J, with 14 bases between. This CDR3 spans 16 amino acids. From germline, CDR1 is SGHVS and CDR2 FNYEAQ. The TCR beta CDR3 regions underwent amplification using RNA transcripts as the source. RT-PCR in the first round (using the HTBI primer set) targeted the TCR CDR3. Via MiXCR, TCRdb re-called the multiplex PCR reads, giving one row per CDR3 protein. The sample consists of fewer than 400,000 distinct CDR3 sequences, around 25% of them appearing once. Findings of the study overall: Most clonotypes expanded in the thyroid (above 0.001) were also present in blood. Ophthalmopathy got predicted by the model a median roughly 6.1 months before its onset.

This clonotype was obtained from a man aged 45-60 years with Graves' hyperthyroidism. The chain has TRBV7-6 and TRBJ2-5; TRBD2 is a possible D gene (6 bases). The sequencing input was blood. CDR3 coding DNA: TGTGCCAGCAGCTTAGGGAGCGGGCGGGCTCAAGAGACCCAGTACTTC. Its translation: CASSLGSGRAQETQYF.